Sequencing of this TCR beta chain was carried out in a study of blood T cell repertoires in COVID-19. In the source study's methods: Estimated nucleated cell counts came from reference gene primer amplification. TCRdb keeps only in-frame clones here, not all; method: immunoSEQ multiplex PCR. V, J and clone size are taken as reported in that table, and D and trimming were inferred from the DNA itself. The data hold more than 200,000 clones, with about 88% observed a single time. The germline V and J ends were trimmed by 11 bases and 4 bases, with 29 bases remaining between them. CDR3 size: 18 residues. Germline V gives CDR1 SNHLY, CDR2 FYNNEI.

The J gene is TRBJ1-4, the V gene TRBV2, with a tentative D call TRBD1 (5 bases). The sequence was collected from a man aged 25 to 40 with active or convalescent COVID-19. The sequenced sample consisted of peripheral blood. The DNA for the CDR3 is TGTGCCGGGCCAAAGCTGGGCAGGGAGGTCGTCCTTAATGAAAAACTGTTTTTT. It translates to CAGPKLGREVVLNEKLFF.